This T cell receptor beta chain was recovered during a study of shared clonotypes between healthy human individuals. The naive CD8 fraction comprised CD45RO-negative cells positively selected for CCR7 and excluded terminally differentiated effector memory CD45RA+ cells. The CDR3 sequence is 14 residues long. The V gene lost 1 base and the J gene lost 3 bases, with 9 bases spanning the gap. CDR1 and CDR2 from the germline V gene are MNHEY and SMNVEV (reference sequence). Researchers ran the assay at a deep level. The DNA input per sorted-subset replicate PCR was about 190 ng, corresponding to 32,000 or so T cell genomes. Here immunoSEQ multiplex PCR was the method, and the copy in TCRdb shows in-frame clones only, minus some. The sample yields about 1.9 million clones, around 93% seen once.

The TCR was taken from a young man in good health. Some clones in this sample may be carry-over from other donors' samples. The sequencing input was naive CD8+ T cells from PBMCs. This chain connects TRBV27 to TRBJ1-1; no clear D gene. The CDR3 spells CASSLFGPDTEAFF. In DNA, the CDR3 is TGTGCCAGCAGTTTATTCGGTCCAGACACTGAAGCTTTCTTT.